The 22 T cell receptor beta chains listed next were all sequenced from one sample in a study of T cells in Graves' hyperthyroidism and ophthalmopathy. RNA transcripts yielded amplified TCR beta CDR3 regions. HTBI primers drove first-round RT-PCR of the TCR CDR3. TCRdb reanalysed the multiplex PCR reads using MiXCR and keeps one entry per CDR3 protein. Here the sample spans 730,000 or so distinct CDR3 sequences, about 19% being singletons. Sequencing was done on a sample of blood. Receptors were obtained from a woman aged 50 to 65 with Graves' hyperthyroidism that later progressed to Graves' ophthalmopathy.

The rearrangement links TRBV10-2 to TRBJ2-3, with TRBD2 matching 11 bases. Germline V gene sequence: CDR1 WSHSY, CDR2 SAAADI. The V segment lost 2 bases and the J segment 2 bases; nucleotides outside the gene matches: 9. The CDR3 spans 18 residues. The CDR3 loop reads CASSEQLELAGATDTQYF. The CDR3 nucleotides are TGCGCCAGCAGTGAGCAATTGGAACTAGCGGGGGCCACAGATACGCAGTATTTT.

This sequence joins TRBV6-1 and TRBJ1-1; possible D gene TRBD1, 5 bases. The CDR3 consists of 11 residues. Germline V lookup: CDR1 MNHNS, CDR2 SASEGT. The V end lost 7 bases, the J end lost 6 bases, and 9 bases lay between the germline ends. The CDR3 DNA reads TGTGCCAGCAAAACAGGCGCTGAAGCTTTCTTT. This gives the protein CASKTGAEAFF.

There are a few counts of this clonotype. The chain has TRBV29-1 and TRBJ1-6, with TRBD1 matching 7 bases. The CDR3 loop spans 13 amino acids. V trimming: 8 bases; J trimming: 4 bases; junction bases outside the gene matches: 5. CDR1 is SQVTM, CDR2 ANQGSEA, per germline. DNA of the CDR3: TGCAGCATCCGGGACAGATATAATTCACCCCTCCACTTT. Residues: CSIRDRYNSPLHF. The full variable domain, rest sourced from reference TRBV29-1 and TRBJ1-6, is SAVISQKPSRDICQRGTSLTIQCQVDSQVTMMFWYRQQPGQSLTLIATANQGSEATYESGFVIDKFPISRPNLTFSTLTVSNMSPEDSSIYLCSIRDRYNSPLHFGNGTRLTVT.

This clonotype has only a few counts. The chain carries TRBV20-1 and TRBJ2-7, with TRBD2 matching 7 bases. Looked up from germline, CDR1 is DFQATT and CDR2 is SNEGSKA (reference sequence). The junction had 8 bases not matched to a gene; V was cut back by 0 bases and J by 3 bases. This CDR3 spans 15 amino acids. CDR3 protein: CSARDHSSGSYEQYF. CDR3 sequence (DNA): TGCAGTGCTAGAGACCATTCTAGCGGAAGCTACGAGCAGTACTTC.

This clonotype was found a few times. V gene TRBV7-6 combines with J gene TRBJ2-1; TRBD1 matches at 7 bases. Per the germline V gene, CDR1 is SGHVS and CDR2 is FNYEAQ. The CDR3 has 15 residues. Unmatched junction bases numbered 6, after V lost 4 bases and J lost 3 bases. The CDR3 DNA reads TGTGCCAGCAGCTCGCACAGGGGTGGCTACAATGAGCAGTTCTTC. It specifies CASSSHRGGYNEQFF.

In its sample, this clonotype was seen a few times. The rearrangement uses TRBV7-9 and TRBJ1-2; no firm D call. Deletions cut 2 bases from V and 6 bases from J, with 19 bases between. This CDR3 comprises 16 residues. Per germline, CDR1 SEHNR and CDR2 FQNEAQ (reference sequence). CDR3 amino acids: CASSLNSAEGSHGYTF. CDR3 DNA sequence: TGTGCCAGCAGCTTAAATAGTGCAGAAGGGTCGCATGGCTACACCTTC.

V usage is TRBV5-1 and J usage is TRBJ1-1, with no clear D. Germline values: CDR1 SGHRS, CDR2 YFSETQ. CDR3 size: 14 residues. V gave up 0 bases and J gave up 2 bases, with 8 bases separating them. CDR3 coding DNA: TGCGCCAGCAGCTTGGAGGGAATTAACACTGAAGCTTTCTTT. Translated: CASSLEGINTEAFF.

This clonotype turned up a few times. The chain is built from TRBV4-2 and TRBJ2-1; a possible D gene is TRBD1 (5 bases). The CDR3 has 17 amino acids. The germline gives CDR1 LGHNA, CDR2 YNFKEQ. Trimming left V 0 bases short and J 5 bases short, with 17 bases between. This CDR3 reads CASSQERAQGSDNEQFF. DNA of the CDR3: TGTGCCAGCAGCCAAGAAAGGGCCCAGGGTTCCGACAATGAGCAGTTCTTC.

The rearrangement joins TRBV13 to TRBJ1-6, with 7 bases identical to TRBD1. The V gene's germline CDR1 is PRHDT and CDR2 FYEKMQ (reference sequence). CDR3 length equals 17 residues. J gave up 4 bases and V 0 bases, and 6 bases lay outside the gene matches. This chain's CDR3 is CASSLGGDSRYNSPLHF. The CDR3 DNA reads TGTGCCAGCAGCTTAGGCGGGGACAGTAGGTATAATTCACCCCTCCACTTT.

The CDR3 coding sequence is TGTGCCAGTAGTAAACGGACAGGGGGGAACTCTGGGGCCAACGTCCTGACTTTC. It yields the protein CASSKRTGGNSGANVLTF. The rearrangement links TRBV19 to TRBJ2-6; 10 bases fit TRBD1. V lost 4 bases, J lost 0 bases, and 6 bases stayed unmatched. The germline CDR1 and CDR2 sequences are LNHDA and SQIVND (reference sequence). The CDR3 contains 18 residues. Full variable domain (rest looked up from reference TRBV19 and TRBJ2-6): DGGITQSPKYLFRKEGQNVTLSCEQNLNHDAMYWYRQDPGQGLRLIYYSQIVNDFQKGDIAEGYSVSREKKESFPLTVTSAQKNPTAFYLCASSKRTGGNSGANVLTFGAGSRLTVL.

This clonotype was seen many times. The CDR3 DNA follows: TGTGCCAGCTCACCCGTACAGGCTTCTTATGGCTACACCTTC. Encoded protein: CASSPVQASYGYTF. The chain joins TRBV18 to TRBJ1-2, with D perhaps matching TRBD1 (5 bases). Germline lookup yields CDR1 KGHSH and CDR2 LQKENI. The CDR3 contains 14 residues. With 3 bases removed from V and 5 bases from J, the gap between germline ends came to 13 bases.

In nucleotides, the CDR3 is TGCGCCAGCAGCCAAGTTAACCGGGACGACTATGGCTACACCTTC. It specifies CASSQVNRDDYGYTF. V and J are TRBV4-1 and TRBJ1-2; TRBD1 is a possible D gene (5 bases). The germline V and J ends were trimmed by 1 base and 3 bases, with 12 bases remaining between them. The CDR3 has 15 residues. Germline V gene sequence: CDR1 MGHRA, CDR2 YSYEKL.

This chain uses TRBV20-1 with TRBJ1-2, with TRBD1 matching 12 bases. Germline CDR1 is DFQATT and CDR2 is SNEGSKA (reference sequence). V shed 3 bases, J shed 0 bases, and the junction held 2 bases outside the gene matches. The CDR3 runs 15 residues. CDR3 nucleotides: TGCAGTGCTAGTAGGGACAGGGGGCCTAACTATGGCTACACCTTC. The encoded protein is CSASRDRGPNYGYTF.

This clonotype was detected many times. V gene TRBV18 combines with J gene TRBJ2-1; D unresolved. With 2 bases removed from V and 12 bases from J, the gap between germline ends came to 8 bases. Germline values: CDR1 KGHSH, CDR2 LQKENI. The CDR3 has 11 residues. CDR3 DNA: TGTGCCAGCTCACCAGAAGACGCGCAGTTCTTC. Translation: CASSPEDAQFF.

The chain combines TRBV20-1 with TRBJ1-2; weak D call: TRBD1 (5 bases). This CDR3 region has 13 residues. From germline, CDR1 is DFQATT and CDR2 SNEGSKA (reference sequence). V shed 5 bases and J shed 5 bases, with 15 bases lying between them. DNA for the CDR3: TGCAGTGCTCCTAAGGGGCCCGGGTATGGCTACACCTTC. Translating it yields CSAPKGPGYGYTF.

Of note for this clonotype: The CDR3 does not close with the conserved phenylalanine or tryptophan, likely indicating a read error. The chain links TRBV20-1 to TRBJ1-5; D not certain. V was trimmed by 7 bases and J by 5 bases, leaving 15 bases between them. CDR3 length: 13 residues. CDR1 is DFQATT, CDR2 SNEGSKA, per germline (reference sequence). The CDR3 DNA follows: TGCAGTGGGGAGCAGGCCCCCGATCAGCCCCAGCATCTT. Translation gives CSGEQAPDQPQHL.

This clonotype came up a few times. The J gene is TRBJ2-1, the V gene TRBV20-1, with D tentatively TRBD1 or TRBD2 (5 bases each). The CDR3 sequence is 10 residues long. Trimming cost V 7 bases and J 9 bases, with 10 bases left between them. The germline V gene encodes CDR1 DFQATT and CDR2 SNEGSKA (reference sequence). The CDR3 sequence is CSGGVLEQFF. CDR3 DNA: TGCAGTGGAGGGGTTCTTGAGCAGTTCTTC.

This clonotype was seen repeatedly, ten times or more. The chain recombines TRBV5-1 with TRBJ1-1; TRBD1 is a possible D gene (6 bases). Germline CDR1 SGHRS, CDR2 YFSETQ. The CDR3 sequence is 15 residues long. Trimming took 0 bases from V and 6 from J, leaving 15 bases between them. CDR3 DNA sequence: TGCGCCAGCAGCTTGGCCACGACAGGAGAAGCTGAAGCTTTCTTT. Its protein is CASSLATTGEAEAFF.

This clonotype was seen ten or more times. The chain employs TRBV7-3 and TRBJ1-2; D gene ambiguous. Germline assignment: CDR1 SGHTA and CDR2 FQGTGA. V lost 5 bases and J 8 bases, leaving 18 bases between the germline ends. The CDR3 covers 14 residues. The CDR3 sequence: CASSLESGVGGYTF. CDR3 sequence (DNA): TGTGCCAGCAGCCTCGAAAGCGGGGTCGGCGGCTACACCTTC.

This clonotype was detected many times. The rearrangement uses TRBV20-1 and TRBJ1-1; D possibly corresponds to TRBD1 (5 bases). The CDR3 extends over 13 amino acids. Trimming cost V 8 bases and J 3 bases, with 16 bases left between them. Germline CDR1 DFQATT, CDR2 SNEGSKA (reference sequence). Here the CDR3 DNA reads TGCAGTCCCGGGGGAGGATGGGACACTGAAGCTTTCTTT. It is translated as CSPGGGWDTEAFF.

Of note for this clonotype: A much larger clone differs by one base, so this may be a read error. The chain links TRBV20-1 to TRBJ2-1; D possibly corresponds to TRBD2 (6 bases). Germline V gene sequence: CDR1 DFQATT, CDR2 SNEGSKA (reference sequence). This CDR3 has 15 amino acids. CDR3 bases: TGCAGTGCTAAGAGGACGGGGGAACCTTACAGTGAGCAGTTCTTC. This sequence encodes CSAKRTGEPYSEQFF.

On this clonotype itself: A much larger clone is a single base away; this may be a read error. The V call is TRBV15, the J call TRBJ2-5; D not certain. This CDR3 is 14 amino acids long. Trimming removed 3 bases from V and 5 bases from J, with 13 bases in between. Germline CDR1 reads LNHNV; CDR2 reads YYDKDF (reference sequence). The CDR3 sequence is CATSSHGFGETQYF. CDR3 in DNA: TGTGCCACCAGCAGTCACGGATTCGGTGAGACCCAGTACTTC.